A selection of T cell receptor beta chains follows, all from one sample in a study of PD-L1 blockade in urothelial cancer. Sequenced by immunoSEQ multiplex PCR; TCRdb stores in-frame clones only, minus some. The sample holds about 88,000 clones, 90% seen once. The material sequenced was PBMCs, taken around atezolizumab (anti-PD-L1) treatment. The receptors derive from a man aged 60 to 75 with urothelial cancer. The CDR3 runs from the conserved cysteine through the conserved F or W. The order of the fields is clone size, V gene, D gene, J gene, CDR3 DNA, CDR3 protein. A D gene is named only where the DNA matches it firmly. Rows may omit the clone size; those that give it use once, few, many or a size class.

once	TRBV9	-	TRBJ1-1	TGTGCCAGCAGCGTAGGAGGGATTGCCTCTGAAGCTTTCTTT	CASSVGGIASEAFF
-	TRBV29-1	-	TRBJ1-2	TGCAGCGTTGGGTCTATGGGGGGCTATGGCTACACCTTC	CSVGSMGGYGYTF
-	TRBV5-4	TRBD2	TRBJ2-2	TGTGCCAGCAGCTCACGGACTAGCGGTTACACCGGGGAGCTGTTTTTT	CASSSRTSGYTGELFF
-	TRBV19	-	TRBJ2-5	TGTGCCAGCGCTAGAGGGTCCGCGGGAGAGACCCAGTACTTC	CASARGSAGETQYF
-	TRBV25-1	TRBD2	TRBJ2-5	TGTGCCAGCAGTTCGGGGGGAATAGGTGCAGAGACCCAGTACTTC	CASSSGGIGAETQYF
-	TRBV7-2	TRBD2	TRBJ2-1	TGTGCCAGCAGCTTCGAAGCGGGGACCCGTCGGGAGCAGTTCTTC	CASSFEAGTRREQFF
-	TRBV2	-	TRBJ2-1	TGTGCCAGCAGTGACGCGAATAACTCCTACAATGAGCAGTTCTTC	CASSDANNSYNEQFF
once	TRBV5-1	TRBD1	TRBJ1-1	TGCGCCAGCAGCTTGGGGAGTGCGGGACAGATGAACACTGAAGCTTTCTTT	CASSLGSAGQMNTEAFF
-	TRBV18	TRBD1	TRBJ1-4	TGTGCCAGCTCACACCGGGACAGGGATGAAAAACTGTTTTTT	CASSHRDRDEKLFF
-	TRBV28	-	TRBJ1-4	TGTGCCACCTTAGGACAGTTCAGGGAAAAACTGTTTTTT	CATLGQFREKLFF
-	TRBV4-3	TRBD1	TRBJ1-2	TGCGCCAGCAGCCAGGGACAGGGAACTAACTATGGCTACACCTTC	CASSQGQGTNYGYTF
-	TRBV7-7	TRBD1	TRBJ2-5	TGTGCCAGCAGCATAGGGACAGGGGCAGGAGAGACCCAGTACTTC	CASSIGTGAGETQYF
-	TRBV6-1	-	TRBJ2-6	TGTGCCAGCAGTGAAACTCCCCAGGTTCGGGCCAACGTCCTGACTTTC	CASSETPQVRANVLTF
-	TRBV4-1	TRBD1	TRBJ2-7	TGCGCCAGCAGCTTATCCGGGACAGGGGGCTACGAGCAGTACTTC	CASSLSGTGGYEQYF
-	TRBV5-1	TRBD2	TRBJ2-3	TGCGCCAGCAGCTTGATGCGGGGGGCAGATACGCAGTATTTT	CASSLMRGADTQYF
-	TRBV5-1	TRBD2	TRBJ2-1	TGCGCCAGCAGCCGCCTGACGGGAGGGTACCGTGGTGAGCAGTTCTTC	CASSRLTGGYRGEQFF
-	TRBV4-2	TRBD2	TRBJ2-3	TGTGCCAGCAGCCAGGGGGGGTCCGGTAGCGGGTCCCCAGATACGCAGTATTTT	CASSQGGSGSGSPDTQYF
-	TRBV5-1	-	TRBJ1-1	TGCGCCAGCAGCTTGCTAAGTCGGGACACTGAAGCTTTCTTT	CASSLLSRDTEAFF
-	TRBV28	TRBD2	TRBJ2-7	TGTGCCAGCAGTCCGACGACTAGCGGCCACTCCTACGAGCAGTACTTC	CASSPTTSGHSYEQYF
-	TRBV29-1	-	TRBJ1-4	TGCAGCGTTGGACAGGCAACTAATGAAAAACTGTTTTTT	CSVGQATNEKLFF
-	TRBV29-1	-	TRBJ2-7	TGCAGCGTTGAACAGGGCAACGAGCAGTACTTC	CSVEQGNEQYF
-	TRBV2	TRBD1	TRBJ2-5	TGTGCCAGCAACCGACAGGGGACGCAAGAGACCCAGTACTTC	CASNRQGTQETQYF
-	TRBV5-5	-	TRBJ1-6	TGTGCCAGCAGCCACGACAGGACTTCACCCCTCCACTTT	CASSHDRTSPLHF
-	TRBV9	-	TRBJ2-3	TGTGCCAGCAGCCCGACGGCCAGGGATACGCAGTATTTT	CASSPTARDTQYF
-	TRBV6-6	-	TRBJ2-7	TGTGCCAGCAGTTTGGCTGGGAGCGCGGCAGGCGAGCAGTACTTC	CASSLAGSAAGEQYF
few	TRBV6-4	TRBD1	TRBJ2-1	TGTGCCAGTAGTGCTTCACCTGGGACAGGGGATGACAATGAGCAGTTCTTC	CASSASPGTGDDNEQFF
-	TRBV29-1	-	TRBJ1-2	TGCAGCGTTGAAGGAGGGGGTTATGGCTACACCTTC	CSVEGGGYGYTF
-	TRBV5-4	TRBD2	TRBJ2-7	TGTGCCAGCAGCTTGGCAGGAGCGGGGGGCTACGAGCAGTACTTC	CASSLAGAGGYEQYF
-	TRBV7-2	-	TRBJ2-5	TGTGCCAGCAGCCAAATCCAAGAGACCCAGTACTTC	CASSQIQETQYF
-	TRBV28	-	TRBJ1-5	TGTGCCAGCAGTTTATCCGCAGGGCGAGCCAATCAGCCCCAGCATTTT	CASSLSAGRANQPQHF
-	TRBV5-6	TRBD1	TRBJ2-1	TGTGCCAGCAGCCCCACGACAGGGGGCAATGAGCAGTTCTTC	CASSPTTGGNEQFF
-	TRBV7-2	TRBD1	TRBJ1-3	TGTGCCAGCAGCTCCACCTCGACAGGGGCTGGAAACACCATATATTTT	CASSSTSTGAGNTIYF
-	TRBV21-1	-	TRBJ1-5	TGTGCCAGCAGCAAAAAAAGAGGCTCCCTACCTCCTAATAGCAATCAGCCCCAGCATTTT	CASSKKRGSLPPNSNQPQHF
-	TRBV7-2	TRBD2	TRBJ2-3	TGTGCCAGCAGCTACCTAGCGGGGGGTTACACAGATACGCAGTATTTT	CASSYLAGGYTDTQYF
-	TRBV30	-	TRBJ1-1	TGTGCCTGGAGGAGGGTGAGAGGCACTGAAGCTTTCTTT	CAWRRVRGTEAFF
-	TRBV9	TRBD1	TRBJ1-1	TGTGCCAGCAGCGCAGGGGGTCGTACTGAAGCTTTCTTT	CASSAGGRTEAFF
-	TRBV7-8	-	TRBJ1-5	TGTGCCAGCAGCTCAACCTTAGACAGATTTAATAGCAATCAGCCCCAGCATTTT	CASSSTLDRFNSNQPQHF
-	TRBV5-8	-	TRBJ2-1	TGTGCCAGCAGGGTCACGCTTCGGGGAAGCTCCTACAATGAGCAGTTCTTC	CASRVTLRGSSYNEQFF
-	TRBV7-9	-	TRBJ1-2	TGTGCCAGCAGCTTCATCCGGGTAGACTATGGCTACACCTTC	CASSFIRVDYGYTF
-	TRBV5-5	-	TRBJ1-5	TGTGCCAGCAGCCGAGGGCCGATCCAACACGATAGCAATCAGCCCCAGCATTTT	CASSRGPIQHDSNQPQHF
few	TRBV27	-	TRBJ2-6	TGTGCCAGCAGTCCCCGGGACACTCTGAATGGAGCCAACGTCCTGACTTTC	CASSPRDTLNGANVLTF